The source of this T cell receptor beta chain is a study of cytomegalovirus exposure and HLA in healthy donors. Germline V gene lookup returns CDR1 LNHDA and CDR2 SQIVND (reference sequence). The CDR3 totals 16 residues. The V segment lost 8 bases and the J segment 3 bases; nucleotides outside the gene matches: 9. This PCR relied on a set of 60 Vbeta primers and 13 Jbeta primers. TCRdb's table, derived via immunoSEQ multiplex PCR, lists solely in-frame clones and lacks some. Of about 130,000 clones in the sample, around 80% were seen once. Sequencing was carried out using PBMCs. This clonotype was obtained from a woman aged 40-49 years in good health and CMV-seronegative. The J gene is TRBJ1-5, the V gene TRBV19, with 11 positions matching TRBD1. The CDR3 sequence: CASAAQDRGPNQPQHF. CDR3 sequence (DNA): TGTGCCAGTGCGGCCCAGGACAGGGGGCCCAATCAGCCCCAGCATTTT.